Reported below is one T cell receptor (beta chain). What antigen it recognizes has not been identified. Base qualities are not provided; no much larger clone lies one nucleotide away. As encoded in the germline V gene, CDR1 is MNHEY while CDR2 is SVGEGT. From the cysteine up to the phenylalanine, the CDR3 has a length of 15 residues. Only the CDR3 DNA is retained, 45 bases long and in frame from the first base. Trimming takes 6 bases off V and 7 bases off J; junction bases not matched to a gene: 6. This entry belongs to a study of response to subunit inactivated influenza vaccine (dated by TCRdb to the late 2010s). General notes on the study: The study used deep quantitative T cell receptor repertoire profiling to track responses to a trivalent subunit inactivated influenza vaccine. Here is what the overall study found, with its caveats: According to the authors, only a limited number of new T cells may be recruited by each seasonal influenza vaccination.

Library method: RT-PCR. The sequencer was an Illumina HiSeq 2500. Using fastp trimming at Q25 and MiXCR clonotype assembly, TCRdb reanalyzed the public sequencing data and kept in-frame beta chains. Each entry merges the rows of one CDR3 protein and shows their most common DNA and genes. The sample table records about 610,000 distinct CDR3 sequences; 12% to 15% of these occur just once. The leading ten clones occupy roughly 11% of the sample. This clonotype was obtained from a man aged 50 to 59 who received an inactivated influenza vaccine. Donor details come from another sample of the same person, matched by shared clones. Recombination joined TRBV6-2 or TRBV6-3 with TRBJ2-2; a stretch of 12 junction bases matches TRBD1. Source: PBMCs from blood, taken approximately 13 days after vaccination. The encoded CDR3 is CASRPGTGGHGELFF. The DNA sequence follows: TGTGCCAGCAGACCTGGGACAGGGGGCCACGGGGAGCTGTTTTTT.